The 4 T cell receptor beta chains reported below all come from one sample, sequenced in a study of blood T cell repertoires in COVID-19 (TCRdb year 2020). Library prep was done by the immunoSEQ multiplex PCR assay. What TCRdb holds here is the immuneACCESS table cut down to in-frame rearrangements. Part of the clones is not present; checked against another copy, under half of the missing clones reflect an unresolved V gene, and the others are unexplained. In this sample the table shows 90,000 or so clones, 91% of which occur a single time. The biggest ten clones account for roughly 2% of the sample. Source material: peripheral blood. These receptor sequences come from a human donor with active COVID-19. The donor label of this sample is uncertain.

The V call is TRBV7-2, the J call TRBJ2-3; tentatively, D is TRBD1 (6 bases). CDR3 size: 13 residues. Trimming took 3 bases from V and 6 from J, leaving 10 bases between them. Per germline, CDR1 SGHTA and CDR2 FQGNSA. CDR3 sequence reads: CASSFQGSDTQYF. CDR3 nucleotide sequence: TGTGCCAGCAGCTTTCAGGGGTCTGATACGCAGTATTTT.

V is TRBV19 and J is TRBJ1-2; 8 positions agree with TRBD1. V lost 9 bases, J lost 8 bases, and 11 bases stayed unmatched. The CDR3 covers 13 residues. CDR1 and CDR2 from the germline V gene are LNHDA and SQIVND (reference sequence). CDR3 region: CASSGQVVSGYTF. The CDR3 nucleotides read TGTGCCAGCTCGGGACAGGTGGTATCGGGCTACACCTTC.

The chain combines TRBV5-1 with TRBJ2-5, with TRBD2 identical over 7 bases. With V trimmed by 0 bases and J by 7 bases, 9 bases remained unmatched. This CDR3 comprises 15 residues. Per germline, CDR1 SGHRS and CDR2 YFSETQ. The CDR3 sequence is CASSLARDYSLTQYF. The CDR3 nucleotides read TGCGCCAGCAGCTTGGCCAGGGACTACTCATTGACCCAGTACTTC.

The CDR3 reads CASTPPPRYGERAFF. CDR3 coding DNA: TGTGCCAGCACCCCCCCGCCGAGGTACGGGGAGAGAGCTTTCTTT. The chain links TRBV28 to TRBJ1-1; D is unclear. The V gene's germline CDR1 is MDHEN and CDR2 SYDVKM. The CDR3 runs 15 residues. V shed 7 bases and J shed 10 bases, with 25 bases lying between them.